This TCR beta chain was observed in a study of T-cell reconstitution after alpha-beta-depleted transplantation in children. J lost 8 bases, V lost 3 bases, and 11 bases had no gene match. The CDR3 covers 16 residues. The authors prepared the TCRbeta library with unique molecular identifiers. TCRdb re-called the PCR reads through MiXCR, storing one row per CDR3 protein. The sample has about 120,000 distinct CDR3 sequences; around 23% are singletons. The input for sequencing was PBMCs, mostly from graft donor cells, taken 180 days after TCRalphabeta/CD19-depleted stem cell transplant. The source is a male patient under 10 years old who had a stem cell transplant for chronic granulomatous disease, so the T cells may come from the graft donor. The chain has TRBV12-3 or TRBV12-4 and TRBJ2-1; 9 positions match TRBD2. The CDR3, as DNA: TGTGCCAGCAGTTTCCAGGGACTAGCAGAGTGGGATGAGCAGTTCTTC. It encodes CASSFQGLAEWDEQFF.